These T cell receptor beta chains were read from a single sample in a study of cytomegalovirus exposure and HLA in healthy donors. Clones were read by immunoSEQ multiplex PCR, and TCRdb kept only the in-frame ones, dropping some. The data hold approximately 270,000 clones, with 85% to 90% observed a single time. Sequenced input: PBMCs. The receptors were sampled from a woman under 30 in good health and CMV-seronegative. Both conserved end residues are part of each CDR3. A D gene is named only where the DNA matches it firmly. Clone size is shown for a subset of rows, as once, few, many or a class of expanded clone.

D	size	J	V	DNA	CDR3
TRBD1	-	TRBJ2-5	TRBV7-9	TGTGCCAGCAGCTTAGGTGGGACAGGGGGAGAGACCCAGTACTTC	CASSLGGTGGETQYF
TRBD2	-	TRBJ2-3	TRBV5-1	TGCGCCAGCAGCCTAACAGGACTAGCGGGGTCGGATACGCAGTATTTT	CASSLTGLAGSDTQYF
-	-	TRBJ1-2	TRBV19	TGTGCCAGTAGTATAACGACAGGAGGTGGCTACACCTTC	CASSITTGGGYTF
TRBD1	-	TRBJ1-6	TRBV5-5	TGTGCCAGCAGCTTATTACAGGGGGTTAATTCACCCCTCCACTTT	CASSLLQGVNSPLHF
TRBD2	-	TRBJ2-7	TRBV28	TGTGCCAGCGGTAAGCGGGGGGGCACCTACGAGCAGTACTTC	CASGKRGGTYEQYF
-	-	TRBJ1-5	TRBV6-5	TGTGCCAGCAGTTCCCTGAGGACTCAGGGCAATCAGCCCCAGCATTTT	CASSSLRTQGNQPQHF
-	once	TRBJ2-1	TRBV10-2	TGCGCCAGCAGGGGGCCGTGGGCAAATGAGCAGTTCTTC	CASRGPWANEQFF
-	-	TRBJ1-2	TRBV6-1	TGTGCCAGCAGTCCCCGGGACACCCTTAACTATGGCTACACCTTC	CASSPRDTLNYGYTF
TRBD1	once	TRBJ1-2	TRBV28	TGTGCCAGCAGTTTTCTCCCCTGGACAGGGAACTATGGCTACACCTTC	CASSFLPWTGNYGYTF
TRBD1	-	TRBJ2-7	TRBV7-9	TGTGCCAGCAGCCCACCGGGACAGGGGGAGTCCTACGAGCAGTACTTC	CASSPPGQGESYEQYF
TRBD1	-	TRBJ1-4	TRBV9	TGTGCCAGCAGCGCTGGGACAGGGGACGCAACTAATGAAAAACTGTTTTTT	CASSAGTGDATNEKLFF
TRBD1	-	TRBJ1-3	TRBV4-1	TGCGCCAGCAGCCAAGGGGACAGGGCCTCTGGAAACACCATATATTTT	CASSQGDRASGNTIYF
TRBD1	-	TRBJ1-2	TRBV19	TGTGCCAGTAGCCCCAGGGGGCGCGACTATGGCTACACCTTC	CASSPRGRDYGYTF
-	-	TRBJ1-6	TRBV5-1	TGCGCCAGCAGCTTTATACCGAGCTCCTATAATTCACCCCTCCACTTT	CASSFIPSSYNSPLHF
-	-	TRBJ1-1	TRBV6-1	TGTGCCAGCAGTGAAATCAGGACTGAAGCTTTCTTT	CASSEIRTEAFF
TRBD2	-	TRBJ2-2	TRBV7-2	TGTGCCAGCAGCCCCTGGACTAGCGGGGGGGCGATCGGGGAGCTGTTTTTT	CASSPWTSGGAIGELFF
TRBD2	-	TRBJ2-7	TRBV30	TGTGCCTGGAGTATTGGCGGGGGACTCTACGAGCAGTACTTC	CAWSIGGGLYEQYF
-	-	TRBJ2-6	TRBV27	TGTGCCAGCAGTCCGATCGGCTCTGGGGCCAACGTCCTGACTTTC	CASSPIGSGANVLTF
TRBD2	-	TRBJ2-2	TRBV18	TGTGCCAGCTCACCACGAACGTCCGGGACTAAGAACACCGGGGAGCTGTTTTTT	CASSPRTSGTKNTGELFF